This T cell receptor beta chain derives from a study of early stage breast cancer tumors. A few counts support this clone. Only in-frame clones appear in the TCRdb table, and some are missing; sequencing was by immunoSEQ multiplex PCR. The table lists under 30,000 clones, roughly two thirds of them singletons. The V end lost 2 bases, the J end lost 7 bases, and 12 bases lay between the germline ends. Germline CDR1 reads SGHTA; CDR2 reads FQGNSA. CDR3 length: 14 amino acids. The source of this sequence is a person in their fifties with breast cancer. The chain combines TRBV7-2 with TRBJ2-1; no definite D call. Material: blood. Written as DNA, the CDR3 is TGTGCCAGCAGCTTACTGGGTTCGAGGAATGAGCAGTTCTTC. Encoded protein: CASSLLGSRNEQFF.